This TCR beta chain was recorded in a study of cytomegalovirus exposure and HLA in healthy donors. Unmatched junction bases numbered 4, after V lost 1 base and J lost 4 bases. This CDR3 is built from 14 residues. Germline CDR1 reads KGHSH; CDR2 reads LQKENI. It was with 60 Vbeta and 13 Jbeta primers that the PCR ran. TCRdb's table, derived via immunoSEQ multiplex PCR, lists solely in-frame clones and lacks some. The sample includes fewer than 200,000 clones, about 80% of them seen just once. This sequence originates from a woman aged 25 to 45 in good health and CMV-seronegative. The sequenced sample was PBMCs. This chain links TRBV18 with TRBJ2-7; 7 bases fit TRBD1. The CDR3 protein is CASSPRQGGYEQYF. The CDR3, as DNA: TGTGCCAGCTCACCACGACAGGGCGGATACGAGCAGTACTTC.